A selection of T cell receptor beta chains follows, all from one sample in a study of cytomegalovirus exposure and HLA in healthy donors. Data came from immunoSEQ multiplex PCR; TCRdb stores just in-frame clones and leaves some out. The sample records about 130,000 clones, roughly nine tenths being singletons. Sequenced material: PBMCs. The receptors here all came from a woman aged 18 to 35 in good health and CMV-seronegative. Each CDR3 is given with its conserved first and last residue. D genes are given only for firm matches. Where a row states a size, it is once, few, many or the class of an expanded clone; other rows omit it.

CDR3nt: TGTGCCAGCAGCTACTATGACAGGGACTATGGCTACACCTTC
CDR3aa: CASSYYDRDYGYTF
abundance: -
d_gene: TRBD1
v_gene: TRBV5-6
j_gene: TRBJ1-2

CDR3nt: TGTGCCAGCAGCGTAGAGGCGCGGGGTGAAGCTTTCTTT
CDR3aa: CASSVEARGEAFF
abundance: -
d_gene: -
v_gene: TRBV9
j_gene: TRBJ1-1

CDR3nt: TGTGCCAGCAGCGCCATTACGGGACTGAAAGAGACCCAGTACTTC
CDR3aa: CASSAITGLKETQYF
abundance: -
d_gene: -
v_gene: TRBV9
j_gene: TRBJ2-5

CDR3nt: TGTGCCAGCAGCGTAGTTGTAGATCCCGTTAACACTGAAGCTTTCTTT
CDR3aa: CASSVVVDPVNTEAFF
abundance: -
d_gene: -
v_gene: TRBV9
j_gene: TRBJ1-1

CDR3nt: TGCGCCAGCAGTGTCGCCGGGTTGGAGCAGTTCTTC
CDR3aa: CASSVAGLEQFF
abundance: once
d_gene: -
v_gene: TRBV10-2
j_gene: TRBJ2-1

CDR3nt: TGTGCCAGCAGCGGGGGACAGGTCAATCAGCCCCAGCATTTT
CDR3aa: CASSGGQVNQPQHF
abundance: -
d_gene: TRBD1
v_gene: TRBV9
j_gene: TRBJ1-5

CDR3nt: TGTGCCAGCGAATCCGGGACAGGGGTCATGAACACTGAAGCTTTCTTT
CDR3aa: CASESGTGVMNTEAFF
abundance: -
d_gene: TRBD1
v_gene: TRBV5-6
j_gene: TRBJ1-1

CDR3nt: TGTGCCAGTAGCCTACATCAGACAGCAACTAATGAAAAACTGTTTTTT
CDR3aa: CASSLHQTATNEKLFF
abundance: -
d_gene: -
v_gene: TRBV19
j_gene: TRBJ1-4

CDR3nt: TGCGCCAGCAGCCCCGCGGGCCACAGGAACACTGAAGCTTTCTTT
CDR3aa: CASSPAGHRNTEAFF
abundance: -
d_gene: -
v_gene: TRBV5-1
j_gene: TRBJ1-1

CDR3nt: TGTGCCAGCGGGGACAGCTCCTACGAGCAGTACTTC
CDR3aa: CASGDSSYEQYF
abundance: -
d_gene: TRBD1
v_gene: TRBV5-4
j_gene: TRBJ2-7

CDR3nt: TGTGCCAGCAGCCTCGGTAATGAGCAGTTCTTC
CDR3aa: CASSLGNEQFF
abundance: -
d_gene: -
v_gene: TRBV6-1
j_gene: TRBJ2-1

CDR3nt: TGTGCCAGCAGTTTATTGACCTACAGGGGGAATCCAAATGAGCAGTTCTTC
CDR3aa: CASSLLTYRGNPNEQFF
abundance: -
d_gene: TRBD1
v_gene: TRBV27
j_gene: TRBJ2-1

CDR3nt: TGTGCCAGCAGCCGGCGGGGGGGCAATTTGAAAGAGACCCAGTACTTC
CDR3aa: CASSRRGGNLKETQYF
abundance: -
d_gene: TRBD2
v_gene: TRBV7-9
j_gene: TRBJ2-5

CDR3nt: TGTGCCAGCAGCTTAGATTTGGCAGGGGTAAACATTCAGTACTTC
CDR3aa: CASSLDLAGVNIQYF
abundance: -
d_gene: -
v_gene: TRBV7-8
j_gene: TRBJ2-4

CDR3nt: TGCGCCAGCAGCAAAACCGACGGCGGGAATGAAAAACTGTTTTTT
CDR3aa: CASSKTDGGNEKLFF
abundance: -
d_gene: -
v_gene: TRBV5-1
j_gene: TRBJ1-4

CDR3nt: TGTGCCAGCAGTTACTCGATGGGGGGGAGCTCCTACGAGCAGTACTTC
CDR3aa: CASSYSMGGSSYEQYF
abundance: once
d_gene: TRBD2
v_gene: TRBV6-5
j_gene: TRBJ2-7

CDR3nt: TGTGCCATCAGTGAGTCTATGAGTTCAGGGGAGACCCAGTACTTC
CDR3aa: CAISESMSSGETQYF
abundance: -
d_gene: -
v_gene: TRBV10-3
j_gene: TRBJ2-5

CDR3nt: TGTGCCAGCAGCTTAAACGGGGGGCGCGAGACCCAGTACTTC
CDR3aa: CASSLNGGRETQYF
abundance: -
d_gene: -
v_gene: TRBV7-3
j_gene: TRBJ2-5

CDR3nt: TGTGCCAGCAGCCCCAATCTAGCGGGGGGAGAAGAGCAGTACTTC
CDR3aa: CASSPNLAGGEEQYF
abundance: few
d_gene: TRBD2
v_gene: TRBV5-4
j_gene: TRBJ2-7

CDR3nt: TGTGCCAGCAGCCAACCGACAGGGGGAGATTCACCCCTCCACTTT
CDR3aa: CASSQPTGGDSPLHF
abundance: -
d_gene: TRBD1
v_gene: TRBV7-9
j_gene: TRBJ1-6

CDR3nt: TGCGCCAGCAGTCATCAGCCAGGGGGATTAGGCGAGCAGTACTTC
CDR3aa: CASSHQPGGLGEQYF
abundance: once
d_gene: TRBD1
v_gene: TRBV4-1
j_gene: TRBJ2-7

CDR3nt: TGCGCCAGCAGCTACCGGGGATCGGACAGGGGAGTATCACCCCTCCACTTT
CDR3aa: CASSYRGSDRGVSPLHF
abundance: -
d_gene: TRBD1
v_gene: TRBV5-1
j_gene: TRBJ1-6

CDR3nt: TGTGCCAGCAGTGTTACCCGGGACAGGGTCTACGAGCAGTACTTC
CDR3aa: CASSVTRDRVYEQYF
abundance: -
d_gene: TRBD1
v_gene: TRBV6-1
j_gene: TRBJ2-7

CDR3nt: TGTGCCAGCAGTTCGTGGACAGGGACGTACATTGAGCAGTTCTTC
CDR3aa: CASSSWTGTYIEQFF
abundance: once
d_gene: TRBD1
v_gene: TRBV27
j_gene: TRBJ2-1

CDR3nt: TGTGCCAGCAGTTACTATGGGACAGGATCTTACAATGAGCAGTTCTTC
CDR3aa: CASSYYGTGSYNEQFF
abundance: -
d_gene: TRBD1
v_gene: TRBV6-6
j_gene: TRBJ2-1

CDR3nt: TGTGCCAGCTTCAGGGGCCAAGATGTGGCTAGCGAGCAGTACTTC
CDR3aa: CASFRGQDVASEQYF
abundance: few
d_gene: -
v_gene: TRBV2
j_gene: TRBJ2-7

CDR3nt: TGTGCCAGCAGTTACTCGTCACAGGCGGATTCACCCCTCCACTTT
CDR3aa: CASSYSSQADSPLHF
abundance: -
d_gene: -
v_gene: TRBV6-5
j_gene: TRBJ1-6

CDR3nt: TGTGCCAGCAGTTACTCAGGGACACACATGAACACTGAAGCTTTCTTT
CDR3aa: CASSYSGTHMNTEAFF
abundance: -
d_gene: -
v_gene: TRBV6-5
j_gene: TRBJ1-1

CDR3nt: TGTGCTAGTATGCCTAGCGGGGCTAACACCGGGGAGCTGTTTTTT
CDR3aa: CASMPSGANTGELFF
abundance: -
d_gene: TRBD2
v_gene: TRBV12-5
j_gene: TRBJ2-2

CDR3nt: TGTGCCAGCAGGGACCCGCTCGGGCGTCGAGGGAGCGGGGAGACCCAGTACTTC
CDR3aa: CASRDPLGRRGSGETQYF
abundance: -
d_gene: -
v_gene: TRBV2
j_gene: TRBJ2-5

CDR3nt: TGTGCCAGCCCTACAGGGAGTGGAGAGCCCCTCCACTTT
CDR3aa: CASPTGSGEPLHF
abundance: -
d_gene: -
v_gene: TRBV7-9
j_gene: TRBJ1-6

CDR3nt: TGTGCCAGCAGCCCCCGGACAGGGTTGAACACTGAAGCTTTCTTT
CDR3aa: CASSPRTGLNTEAFF
abundance: -
d_gene: TRBD1
v_gene: TRBV13
j_gene: TRBJ1-1

CDR3nt: TGTGCCAGCAGTCTCCTCGGTACAGATACGCAGTATTTT
CDR3aa: CASSLLGTDTQYF
abundance: -
d_gene: -
v_gene: TRBV27
j_gene: TRBJ2-3

CDR3nt: TGTGCCAGCAGTTTATCCGTGAACACTGAAGCTTTCTTT
CDR3aa: CASSLSVNTEAFF
abundance: -
d_gene: -
v_gene: TRBV27
j_gene: TRBJ1-1

CDR3nt: TGCGCCAGCAGCTCCGGGACAGGAACTACTGAAGCTTTCTTT
CDR3aa: CASSSGTGTTEAFF
abundance: -
d_gene: TRBD1
v_gene: TRBV5-1
j_gene: TRBJ1-1

CDR3nt: TGTGCCAGCAGCTTTGCGACGGGGAATGAGCAGTTCTTC
CDR3aa: CASSFATGNEQFF
abundance: -
d_gene: -
v_gene: TRBV9
j_gene: TRBJ2-1

CDR3nt: TGTGCCAGCAGTGAAGCGCTTCTTGGAGGCACTGAAGCTTTCTTT
CDR3aa: CASSEALLGGTEAFF
abundance: -
d_gene: -
v_gene: TRBV2
j_gene: TRBJ1-1

CDR3nt: TGTGCCAGCAGCCCCCTGATTAACAGGGGCACAGATACGCAGTATTTT
CDR3aa: CASSPLINRGTDTQYF
abundance: -
d_gene: -
v_gene: TRBV7-9
j_gene: TRBJ2-3

CDR3nt: TGTGCCAGCAGTGTTGACTATTCCCTCTATGGCTACACCTTC
CDR3aa: CASSVDYSLYGYTF
abundance: -
d_gene: -
v_gene: TRBV2
j_gene: TRBJ1-2

CDR3nt: TGTGCCAGCAGCTTACCCGGGACTCCGCCCGGGGCAGGCTACACCTTC
CDR3aa: CASSLPGTPPGAGYTF
abundance: -
d_gene: -
v_gene: TRBV5-8
j_gene: TRBJ1-2

CDR3nt: TGTGCCAGCAGCTTAAGACAGGGAATGAACACCGGGGAGCTGTTTTTT
CDR3aa: CASSLRQGMNTGELFF
abundance: -
d_gene: TRBD1
v_gene: TRBV7-8
j_gene: TRBJ2-2

CDR3nt: TGTGCCAGCAAAATACAGGGTAAAGAGACCCAGTACTTC
CDR3aa: CASKIQGKETQYF
abundance: -
d_gene: -
v_gene: TRBV6-5
j_gene: TRBJ2-5

CDR3nt: TGTGCTAGTGGTTCGGGACGGGACAGCAACTATGGCTACACCTTC
CDR3aa: CASGSGRDSNYGYTF
abundance: -
d_gene: TRBD1
v_gene: TRBV12-5
j_gene: TRBJ1-2

CDR3nt: TGTGCCAGCAGCTCCAGGACAGGGCAAACTAATGAAAAACTGTTTTTT
CDR3aa: CASSSRTGQTNEKLFF
abundance: -
d_gene: TRBD1
v_gene: TRBV11-3
j_gene: TRBJ1-4

CDR3nt: TGCAGCGTTGCTGGGGCAGGGCCCTACGAGCAGTACTTC
CDR3aa: CSVAGAGPYEQYF
abundance: -
d_gene: -
v_gene: TRBV29-1
j_gene: TRBJ2-7

CDR3nt: TGTGCCAGCAGTGTCGATAGCGGGGGGGCCATTGAGCAGTTCTTC
CDR3aa: CASSVDSGGAIEQFF
abundance: -
d_gene: TRBD2
v_gene: TRBV2
j_gene: TRBJ2-1